A single sample is the source of the 23 T cell receptor beta chains below, sequenced in a study of blood T cells in healthy people across ages. Combining a sample-barcoded 5' primer with a J-beta primer mix, a second PCR ran for roughly 7 to 11 cycles. TCRdb reanalysed the 5' RACE reads using MiXCR and keeps one entry per CDR3 protein. The sample holds hundreds of thousands of distinct CDR3 sequences, 56% seen once. Sequencing was carried out using blood. The receptors here all came from a man aged 35-49 years in good health.

This chain joins TRBV28 and TRBJ2-5; a possible D gene is TRBD2 (5 bases). V was shortened by 4 bases and J by 11 bases, with 14 bases between the two germline ends. CDR3 length: 12 amino acids. Germline V gives CDR1 MDHEN, CDR2 SYDVKM. In DNA form, the CDR3 reads TGTGCCAGCAGTTCCGGACTTAATGAGCAGTACTTC. It specifies CASSSGLNEQYF.

The chain couples TRBV7-2 to TRBJ2-1; 16 bases match TRBD2. Trimming removed 0 bases from V and 7 bases from J; junction bases left unmatched: 3. Germline V lookup: CDR1 SGHTA, CDR2 FQGNSA. The length of the CDR3 is 17 residues. The chain's CDR3 is CASSLAGLAGGPNEQFF. CDR3 coding DNA: TGTGCCAGCAGCTTAGCGGGACTAGCGGGAGGGCCAAATGAGCAGTTCTTC.

This chain joins TRBV7-2 and TRBJ2-7; D not certain. V dropped 1 base and J dropped 0 bases, with 10 bases sitting between them. From germline, CDR1 is SGHTA and CDR2 FQGNSA. This CDR3 contains 15 residues. CDR3 amino acids: CASSLEAVISYEQYF. CDR3 DNA: TGTGCCAGCAGCTTAGAGGCTGTGATCTCCTACGAGCAGTACTTC. The whole variable domain, remainder taken from reference TRBV7-2 and TRBJ2-7, is GAGVSQSPSNKVTEKGKDVELRCDPISGHTALYWYRQSLGQGLEFLIYFQGNSAPDKSGLPSDRFSAERTGGSVSTLTIQRTQQEDSAVYLCASSLEAVISYEQYFGPGTRLTVT.

This clonotype was counted a few times. This chain uses TRBV27 with TRBJ2-7; 11 positions match TRBD2. The CDR3 is 16 residues long. CDR1 is MNHEY and CDR2 is SMNVEV in the germline V gene (reference sequence). Trimming at V came to 3 bases and at J to 4 bases, leaving 8 bases not matched to a gene. The CDR3 DNA reads TGTGCCAGCAGTTTTCTAACTAGCGGGAGAGGGTACGAGCAGTACTTC. Translating gives CASSFLTSGRGYEQYF.

V usage is TRBV20-1 and J usage is TRBJ2-1; D remains ambiguous. Germline CDR1 reads DFQATT; CDR2 reads SNEGSKA (reference sequence). The CDR3 totals 13 residues. Trimming took off 0 bases at V and 10 bases at J, with 13 bases between the two ends. The CDR3, as DNA: TGCAGTGCTAGAGATCGCGCAACCTACGAGCAGTTCTTC. This sequence encodes CSARDRATYEQFF.

This clonotype was detected only a few times. The rearrangement uses TRBV28 and TRBJ2-1; 14 bases agree with TRBD2. Germline V gives CDR1 MDHEN, CDR2 SYDVKM. The CDR3 has 15 residues. Unmatched junction bases numbered 7, after V lost 6 bases and J lost 9 bases. DNA of the CDR3: TGTGCCAGCAGCCGAGGGACTAGCGGGAGCGGTGAGCAGTTCTTC. Translating it yields CASSRGTSGSGEQFF.

The chain joins TRBV7-2 to TRBJ2-7, with 7 bases lining up with TRBD1. The J segment lost 4 bases and the V segment lost 0 bases, leaving 3 bases of the junction unmatched. The CDR3 extends over 14 amino acids. Germline CDR1 and CDR2: SGHTA and FQGNSA. Written as DNA, the CDR3 is TGTGCCAGCAGCTTAGCCGGGACAGAGTACGAGCAGTACTTC. Translating gives CASSLAGTEYEQYF.

The rearrangement links TRBV27 to TRBJ2-7; 7 bases fit TRBD1. The length of the CDR3 is 15 residues. V dropped 5 bases and J dropped 3; count of bases not matched to a gene: 10. Germline values: CDR1 MNHEY, CDR2 SMNVEV (reference sequence). This chain's CDR3 is CASSRRDSSLYEQYF. In DNA, the CDR3 is TGTGCCAGCAGTCGCCGGGACAGTAGTCTCTACGAGCAGTACTTC.

The V call is TRBV5-1, the J call TRBJ1-6; 8 nucleotides line up with TRBD1. The V and J ends lost 5 bases and 7 bases, in that order; junction bases with no gene match: 8. There are 15 residues in the CDR3. CDR1 and CDR2 from the germline V gene are SGHRS and YFSETQ. CDR3 loop: CASRLGQGQNSPLHF. CDR3 coding DNA: TGCGCCAGCAGATTAGGACAGGGTCAGAATTCACCCCTCCACTTT.

This chain joins TRBV28 and TRBJ1-6; the D gene is possibly TRBD1 (6 bases). This CDR3 region has 15 residues. CDR1 is MDHEN and CDR2 is SYDVKM in the germline V gene. Trimming shortened V by 4 bases and J by 8 bases, and 15 bases separated the two germline ends. CDR3 in amino acids: CASSSTSGEYSPLHF. The DNA of the CDR3 is TGTGCCAGCAGTTCAACATCAGGGGAATATTCACCCCTCCACTTT.

This clonotype was observed a handful of times. The chain couples TRBV29-1 to TRBJ2-1, with a tentative D call TRBD2 (5 bases). V lost 2 bases and J 8 bases, leaving 7 bases between the germline ends. This CDR3 comprises 11 residues. Germline V CDR1 and CDR2: SQVTM, ANQGSEA. The CDR3 DNA sequence: TGCAGCGTTGAACCGAGGGATGAGCAGTTCTTC. The encoded protein is CSVEPRDEQFF.

This sequence joins TRBV5-6 and TRBJ2-7; 9 bases agree with TRBD1. The DNA end is a closer match to TRBJ2-5, so the J assignment may be wrong. CDR1 is SGHDT and CDR2 is YYEEEE in the germline V gene. CDR3 length: 15 amino acids. CDR3 region: CASSGIQGAGETQYF. For the CDR3, the DNA is TGTGCCAGCAGCGGAATACAGGGGGCAGGGGAGACCCAGTACTTC.

This sequence joins TRBV20-1 and TRBJ2-7, with a weak D call TRBD2 (7 bases). V lost 7 bases to trimming and J lost 2 bases, with 18 bases between them. Germline V lookup: CDR1 DFQATT, CDR2 SNEGSKA (reference sequence). The CDR3 has 14 amino acids. The CDR3 coding sequence is TGCAGTGTCCAGAGGGGGGGACTCCCCTACGAGCAGTACTTC. Translation gives CSVQRGGLPYEQYF.

Only a few counts were recorded for this clonotype. The chain has TRBV5-1 and TRBJ2-7, with 9 bases aligning to TRBD1. The junction had 6 bases not matched to a gene; V was cut back by 4 bases and J by 4 bases. The germline V gene encodes CDR1 SGHRS and CDR2 YFSETQ. CDR3 length: 14 amino acids. The CDR3 protein is CASSAGQGDYEQYF. CDR3 DNA: TGCGCCAGCAGCGCGGGACAGGGAGATTACGAGCAGTACTTC. Full variable domain (outside the CDR3, taken from reference TRBV5-1 and TRBJ2-7): KAGVTQTPRYLIKTRGQQVTLSCSPISGHRSVSWYQQTPGQGLQFLFEYFSETQRNKGNFPGRFSGRQFSNSRSEMNVSTLELGDSALYLCASSAGQGDYEQYFGPGTRLTVT.

This clonotype has a handful of counts. V and J are TRBV20-1 and TRBJ2-7; D possibly uses TRBD1 or TRBD2 (5 bases each). V was cut by 3 bases and J by 2 bases, with 17 bases left in between. From germline, CDR1 is DFQATT and CDR2 SNEGSKA (reference sequence). This CDR3 has 15 amino acids. CDR3 in DNA: TGCAGTGCTAGCGATCGAAGAGTGGGACCCTACGAGCAGTACTTC. Amino acid sequence: CSASDRRVGPYEQYF.

This chain connects TRBV29-1 to TRBJ2-5, with a possible D match to TRBD2 (6 bases). Germline V gene sequence: CDR1 SQVTM, CDR2 ANQGSEA. V lost 7 bases and J lost 11, with 26 bases in between. The CDR3 totals 14 residues. This chain's CDR3 is CSAPASADYNEQYF. As DNA, the CDR3 is TGCAGCGCCCCGGCTAGCGCGGACTACAATGAGCAGTACTTC. The full variable domain, in which reference TRBV29-1 and TRBJ2-5 provide the parts outside the CDR3, is SAVISQKPSRDICQRGTSLTIQCQVDSQVTMMFWYRQQPGQSLTLIATANQGSEATYESGFVIDKFPISRPNLTFSTLTVSNMSPEDSSIYLCSAPASADYNEQYFGPGTRLLVL.

This clonotype was seen once. This sequence joins TRBV7-3 and TRBJ2-1; D possibly corresponds to TRBD2 (6 bases). Germline V gives CDR1 SGHTA, CDR2 FQGTGA. CDR3 size: 13 residues. Trimming removed 5 bases from V and 10 bases from J, with 15 bases in between. Written as DNA, the CDR3 is TGTGCCAGCAGCGCATCCCCCGGGAGCGAGCAGTTCTTC. Its translation is CASSASPGSEQFF. The whole variable domain, remainder taken from reference TRBV7-3 and TRBJ2-1, is GAGVSQTPSNKVTEKGKYVELRCDPISGHTALYWYRQSLGQGPEFLIYFQGTGAADDSGLPNDRFFAVRPEGSVSTLKIQRTERGDSAVYLCASSASPGSEQFFGPGTRLTVL.

With respect to this clonotype: This clone may be a read error of a much larger clone one base away. The rearrangement links TRBV7-9 to TRBJ1-4; 8 bases are shared with TRBD1. The germline gives CDR1 SEHNR, CDR2 FQNEAQ (reference sequence). The CDR3 is 16 residues long. CDR3: CVSSAPATGGWEKLFF. In DNA, the CDR3 is TGTGTCAGCAGCGCCCCGGCAACAGGGGGTTGGGAAAAACTGTTTTTT.

The chain links TRBV28 to TRBJ2-4; D gene unclear. CDR1 is MDHEN and CDR2 is SYDVKM in the germline V gene. CDR3 length: 12 amino acids. The germline V and J ends were trimmed by 7 bases and 13 bases, with 17 bases remaining between them. CDR3 protein: CASKTASYGQYF. CDR3 DNA sequence: TGTGCCAGCAAGACGGCCTCCTACGGGCAGTACTTC.

The chain carries TRBV20-1 and TRBJ2-1, with TRBD2 matching 9 bases. With the DNA end fitting TRBJ2-7 better, the J assignment may be wrong. The CDR3 is made up of 15 amino acids. CDR1 is DFQATT, CDR2 SNEGSKA, per germline (reference sequence). The CDR3 sequence: CSARTVGGRDYEQYF. In DNA, the CDR3 is TGCAGTGCTAGAACCGTTGGCGGGAGGGACTACGAGCAGTACTTC.

This clonotype was observed a handful of times. V gene TRBV4-1 combines with J gene TRBJ2-7; 10 bases are a match to TRBD1. The CDR3 is made up of 16 amino acids. With 7 bases clipped from V and 3 bases from J, the junction kept 12 bases outside the gene matches. Germline CDR1 and CDR2: MGHRA and YSYEKL. The CDR3 spells CASTNTPGQGSYEQYF. As DNA, the CDR3 is TGCGCCAGCACTAATACCCCGGGACAGGGGAGCTACGAGCAGTACTTC.

V is TRBV6-6 and J is TRBJ1-2; D is undetermined. This CDR3 is built from 16 residues. Trimming took 0 bases from V and 1 from J, leaving 12 bases between them. Germline V gene lookup returns CDR1 MNHNY and CDR2 SVGAGI (reference sequence). The CDR3 DNA follows: TGTGCCAGCAGTTACTCGTGGTTATCCGATAACTATGGCTACACCTTC. It specifies CASSYSWLSDNYGYTF.

About this clonotype: This may arise from a read error, as a much more abundant clone is one base away. The chain has TRBV20-1 and TRBJ2-1, with D perhaps matching TRBD2 (5 bases). The CDR3 has 13 residues. The ends were cut back, 3 bases at V and 13 bases at J, with 19 bases in the middle. CDR1 is DFQATT and CDR2 is SNEGSKA in the germline V gene (reference sequence). CDR3 DNA: TGCAGTGCTAGTAAGAGCGGCCAAGAGACCCAGTTCTTC. Encoded protein: CSASKSGQETQFF.